The 6 T cell receptor beta chains listed next were all sequenced from one sample in a study of blood T cells in healthy people across ages. The second PCR ran roughly 7 to 12 cycles with a sample-barcoded 5' primer and J-beta primers. In TCRdb, the 5' RACE reads were re-called with MiXCR into one record per CDR3 protein. The table lists roughly 800,000 distinct CDR3 sequences, 58% of them singletons, with about 20% in the top ten. Sequenced sample: blood. These receptors were obtained from a man between 25 and 39 years old in good health.

Here the CDR3 reads CASSLSALASYEQYF. In DNA, the CDR3 is TGTGCCAGCAGCTTAAGTGCTCTGGCCTCCTACGAGCAGTACTTC. The chain employs TRBV7-2 and TRBJ2-7; D unclear. The CDR3 contains 15 residues. CDR1 is SGHTA and CDR2 is FQGNSA in the germline V gene. Trimming took off 2 bases at V and 0 bases at J, with 11 bases between the two ends.

Here the CDR3 reads CASSPRTGGYTF. As DNA, the CDR3 is TGTGCCAGCAGCCCTAGGACCGGAGGCTACACCTTC. V and J are TRBV7-9 and TRBJ1-2; D remains ambiguous. The V end was cut by 5 bases, the J end by 8 bases, with 12 bases between. From germline, CDR1 is SEHNR and CDR2 FQNEAQ (reference sequence). The CDR3 length is 12 residues. The full variable domain, rest sourced from reference TRBV7-9 and TRBJ1-2, is DTGVSQNPRHKITKRGQNVTFRCDPISEHNRLYWYRQTLGQGPEFLTYFQNEAQLEKSRLLSDRFSAERPKGSFSTLEIQRTEQGDSAMYLCASSPRTGGYTFGSGTRLTVV.

This clonotype was found once. V and J are TRBV12-3 or TRBV12-4 and TRBJ1-5; D is possibly TRBD1 (6 bases). The CDR3 loop spans 13 amino acids. The V and J ends lost 7 bases and 6 bases respectively, with 13 bases between them. In DNA, the CDR3 is TGTGCCAGCACCCCGGGGGGCACTCAGCCCCAGCATTTT. Protein: CASTPGGTQPQHF.

This chain uses TRBV24-1 with TRBJ2-3, with D possibly being TRBD1 or TRBD2 (6 bases each). The length of the CDR3 is 14 residues. The germline V gene encodes CDR1 KGHDR and CDR2 SFDVKD. The V end lost 5 bases, the J end lost 3 bases, and 11 bases lay between the germline ends. The CDR3 nucleotides are TGTGCCACCAGTGGGGGGGCCGGTACAGATACGCAGTATTTT. Encoded protein: CATSGGAGTDTQYF.

The V call is TRBV12-3 or TRBV12-4, the J call TRBJ1-2, with a weak D call TRBD1 (5 bases). There are 17 residues in the CDR3. V lost 1 base, J lost 2 bases, and 17 bases lay in between. CDR3 DNA sequence: TGTGCCAGCAGTTTAGATGGGGGAGGACGGCGGAACTATGGCTACACCTTC. It specifies CASSLDGGGRRNYGYTF.

V and J are TRBV6-2 or TRBV6-3 and TRBJ2-3, with 8 bases lining up with TRBD2. This CDR3 spans 17 amino acids. Trimming removed 6 bases from V and 0 bases from J; junction bases left unmatched: 11. The germline gives CDR1 MNHEY, CDR2 SVGEGT. CDR3 bases: TGTGCCAGCAGCAGCCTGTCGGGACTAGGGAGCACAGATACGCAGTATTTT. Its translation is CASSSLSGLGSTDTQYF.